What follows are 23 T cell receptor beta chains derived from one specimen sequenced in a study of beta chain features in type 1 diabetes. Broader study findings: Shortening that was moderate but significant affected the TCRB CDR3s of Type 1 diabetes patients in all four CD4+ subsets.

These receptors' antigens are unknown. Of the isolated RNA, all was reverse transcribed, and so the sequenced material was expressed TCRB transcripts. Libraries were prepared by immunoSEQ multiplex PCR; TCRdb keeps only in-frame clonotypes and omits some of them. The top ten hold around 0.022% of the sample, which has hundreds of thousands of clones, about an eighth seen once. The sequencing input was naive CD4+ T cells from blood. The receptors here all came from a man aged 18 to 35 with type 1 diabetes.

The chain couples TRBV6-1 to TRBJ1-5; TRBD1 matches at 9 bases. Looked up from germline, CDR1 is MNHNS and CDR2 is SASEGT. The CDR3 runs to 13 residues. Germline trimming cut 6 bases from V and 5 bases from J; bases unmatched to any gene: 2. The CDR3 DNA reads as TGTGCCAGCAGATGGACAGGGGATCAGCCCCAGCATTTT. It codes for CASRWTGDQPQHF.

The J gene is TRBJ1-4, the V gene TRBV29-1, with D possibly TRBD1 on 5 matching bases. CDR3 length equals 13 residues. The germline gives CDR1 SQVTM, CDR2 ANQGSEA. V was trimmed by 4 bases and J by 6 bases, leaving 12 bases between them. CDR3 coding DNA: TGCAGCGTTGGAGGGGAGGCAGATGAAAAACTGTTTTTT. This encodes CSVGGEADEKLFF.

This clone was found a few times. This CDR3 is CASSSSGVRSYEQYF. The CDR3 bases are TGTGCCAGCAGTTCGTCAGGGGTACGCTCCTACGAGCAGTACTTC. The chain links TRBV28 to TRBJ2-7; weak D call: TRBD1 (6 bases). CDR3 length equals 15 residues. The germline CDR1 and CDR2 sequences are MDHEN and SYDVKM. Trimming pared 4 bases from V and 0 bases from J, leaving 13 bases between.

This clone was picked up a small number of times. The chain carries TRBV28 and TRBJ2-2, with D hard to call. This CDR3 comprises 11 residues. Germline CDR1 is MDHEN and CDR2 is SYDVKM. V lost 7 bases and J lost 7, with 7 bases in between. Here the CDR3 reads CASIGDGELFF. The CDR3 bases are TGTGCCAGCATTGGGGACGGGGAGCTGTTTTTT.

This clone has a handful of counts. This chain links TRBV28 with TRBJ2-1, with a possible D match to TRBD1 (5 bases). The germline V gene has CDR1 MDHEN and CDR2 SYDVKM. The CDR3 extends over 18 amino acids. V was clipped by 3 bases and J by 0 bases, with 18 bases between them. Here the CDR3 reads CASSFPDTRTLSYNEQFF. The CDR3 coding sequence is TGTGCCAGCAGTTTTCCGGACACGCGGACCCTCTCCTACAATGAGCAGTTCTTC.

J is TRBJ1-6 and V is TRBV7-2, with 11 nucleotides matching TRBD1. V gave up 5 bases and J gave up 8 bases; unmatched junction bases: 5. The CDR3 length is 15 residues. Germline V gene data show CDR1 as SGHTA and CDR2 as FQGNSA. CDR3 nucleotides: TGTGCCAGCAGCCTAGGACAGGGGGCTTATTCACCCCTCCACTTT. It specifies CASSLGQGAYSPLHF.

This clone was seen more than once but under ten times. The V gene is TRBV29-1, the J gene TRBJ2-3; TRBD1 matches 7 bases. J gave up 5 bases and V 3 bases, and 2 bases lay outside the gene matches. There are 12 residues in the CDR3. Germline values: CDR1 SQVTM, CDR2 ANQGSEA. Here the CDR3 reads CSVETGKDTQYF. CDR3 DNA: TGCAGCGTTGAGACAGGGAAAGATACGCAGTATTTT.

This clone has more than one count but fewer than ten. The V and J genes are TRBV7-8 and TRBJ1-6; no reliable D call. CDR1 and CDR2 from the germline V gene are SGHVS and FQNEAQ. Trimming stripped 7 bases from V and 5 bases from J, with 6 bases between. The CDR3 is 12 amino acids. The CDR3, as DNA: TGTGCCAGCACCGCAGATAATTCACCCCTCCACTTT. Its protein product is CASTADNSPLHF. Full variable domain (outside the CDR3, taken from reference TRBV7-8 and TRBJ1-6): GAGVSQSPRYKVAKRGQDVALRCDPISGHVSLFWYQQALGQGPEFLTYFQNEAQLDKSGLPSDRFFAERPEGSVSTLKIQRTQQEDSAVYLCASTADNSPLHFGNGTRLTVT.

CDR3: CASSLMIGTEQYF. The DNA for the CDR3 is TGTGCCAGCAGCTTAATGATCGGGACAGAGCAGTATTTT. The chain recombines TRBV7-3 with TRBJ2-3, with TRBD1 matching 7 bases. CDR3 length: 13 amino acids. Trimming cost V 1 base and J 11 bases; bases outside gene matches: 6. CDR1 and CDR2 (germline): SGHTA, FQGTGA.

There are a few counts of this clone. The chain couples TRBV14 to TRBJ2-7; D might be TRBD1 (6 bases). The germline CDR1 and CDR2 sequences are SGHDN and FVKESK. Trimming left V 1 base short and J 2 bases short, with 9 bases between. The CDR3 consists of 14 residues. The CDR3 sequence: CASSQVRGTYEQYF. In nucleotides, the CDR3 is TGTGCCAGCAGCCAAGTCAGGGGAACCTACGAGCAGTACTTC.

This clone has just a few counts. The rearrangement uses TRBV7-2 and TRBJ1-6; 7 bases align to TRBD1. CDR3 size: 15 residues. Germline loops: CDR1 SGHTA, CDR2 FQGNSA. V trimming: 7 bases; J trimming: 6 bases; junction bases outside the gene matches: 9. In DNA form, the CDR3 reads TGTGCCAGCAACCTCGCGGGACAGCCTAATTCACCCCTCCACTTT. Its translation is CASNLAGQPNSPLHF.

This clone turned up a few times. The CDR3 nucleotides are TGTGCCAGCAGCTGGACTAGCCTCAGCATTCAGTACTTC. The encoded protein is CASSWTSLSIQYF. V usage is TRBV7-9 and J usage is TRBJ2-4; 8 positions match TRBD2. Germline assignment: CDR1 SEHNR and CDR2 FQNEAQ (reference sequence). V gave up 4 bases and J gave up 9 bases; unmatched junction bases: 5. CDR3 length: 13 residues.

The genes are TRBV19 and TRBJ1-2; 8 nucleotides match TRBD1. The CDR3 is 15 residues long. Trimming removed 3 bases from V and 8 bases from J; junction bases left unmatched: 11. The germline V gene encodes CDR1 LNHDA and CDR2 SQIVND (reference sequence). The CDR3 DNA reads TGTGCCAGTAGTATCATCGGACAGGGCACTAACGGCTACACCTTC. Its translation: CASSIIGQGTNGYTF.

This clone was counted between two and nine times. This chain uses TRBV5-1 with TRBJ2-7, with 8 positions matching TRBD2. V lost 3 bases and J lost 6; bases outside the gene matches: 8. Germline V gene lookup returns CDR1 SGHRS and CDR2 YFSETQ. The CDR3 consists of 14 residues. CDR3 bases: TGCGCCAGCAGCTCCGGGAGGGGAGCGTTCGAGCAGTACTTC. Translating gives CASSSGRGAFEQYF.

This clone turned up a few times. This chain connects TRBV1 to TRBJ1-2; the DNA was not compared with TRBD1, the D call given in the table. TRBV1 is termed a pseudogene. The length of the CDR3 is 17 residues. DNA for the CDR3: TGCACCAGCAGCCAAGATAAGGAAACAGGCCCTAACTATGGCTACACCTTC. The encoded protein is CTSSQDKETGPNYGYTF.

V usage is TRBV30 and J usage is TRBJ2-7; TRBD2 aligns across 10 bases. The CDR3 covers 11 residues. Germline CDR1 reads GTSNPN; CDR2 reads SVGIG (reference sequence). CDR3 coding DNA: TGTAGTAGCGGGGGGCCCTACGAGCAGTACTTC. It yields the protein CSSGGPYEQYF.

This chain joins TRBV19 and TRBJ2-3; D perhaps matches TRBD2 (5 bases). Trimming cost V 6 bases and J 2 bases, with 18 bases left between them. CDR3 length: 16 amino acids. Germline CDR1 LNHDA, CDR2 SQIVND (reference sequence). The CDR3 bases are TGTGCCAGTAGCGGAAATCCGGGGATATTCACAGATACGCAGTATTTT. Translation gives CASSGNPGIFTDTQYF.

This rearrangement joins TRBV7-3 to TRBJ2-1, with D unclear. CDR1 SGHTA and CDR2 FQGTGA come from the germline V gene. V lost 3 bases, J lost 4 bases, and 10 bases lay in between. CDR3 length: 14 amino acids. The CDR3 region is CASSFPGKYNEQFF. DNA for the CDR3: TGTGCCAGCAGCTTTCCGGGCAAATACAATGAGCAGTTCTTC. Based on the CDR3 plus reference TRBV7-3 and TRBJ2-1, the full variable domain is GAGVSQTPSNKVTEKGKYVELRCDPISGHTALYWYRQSLGQGPEFLIYFQGTGAADDSGLPNDRFFAVRPEGSVSTLKIQRTERGDSAVYLCASSFPGKYNEQFFGPGTRLTVL.

The rearrangement links TRBV4-1 to TRBJ1-3; D gene unclear. The CDR3 sequence is 13 residues long. Germline-derived CDR1 and CDR2 are MGHRA and YSYEKL. With 4 bases removed from V and 0 bases from J, the gap between germline ends came to 4 bases. The CDR3 spells CASSLTSGNTIYF. The CDR3 coding sequence is TGCGCCAGCAGCCTTACCTCTGGAAACACCATATATTTT.

This chain links TRBV5-1 with TRBJ2-2, with 7 nucleotides matching TRBD2. Germline trimming cut 5 bases from V and 3 bases from J; bases unmatched to any gene: 7. The CDR3 extends over 15 amino acids. Germline V gives CDR1 SGHRS, CDR2 YFSETQ. The CDR3 loop reads CASSRAGRDTGELFF. The DNA of the CDR3 is TGCGCCAGCAGTCGGGCAGGGAGGGACACCGGGGAGCTGTTTTTT.

The gene calls are TRBV6-5 and TRBJ2-7; D ambiguous. This CDR3 is built from 13 residues. In germline, CDR1 is MNHEY, CDR2 SVGAGI. The V end lost 6 bases, the J end lost 5 bases, and 14 bases lay between the germline ends. Here the CDR3 DNA reads TGTGCCAGCAGCCGCCCCGGTCTCGACGAGCAGTACTTC. It yields the protein CASSRPGLDEQYF.

This clone occurred a few times. The same CDR3 can be traced to other DNA sequences in this sample. This sequence joins TRBV30 and TRBJ1-1; 7 bases align to TRBD1. The V gene end was trimmed by 3 bases and the J gene end by 4 bases; junction bases not matched to a gene: 2. Germline CDR1 and CDR2: GTSNPN and SVGIG (reference sequence). The CDR3 sequence is 12 residues long. CDR3 in DNA: TGTGCCTGGAGGAGGGGGCCCACTGAAGCTTTCTTT. Translated, it gives CAWRRGPTEAFF.

The chain has TRBV23-1 and TRBJ1-3; D is unclear. TRBV23-1 carries the ORF label, with uncertain function. The CDR3 is made up of 17 amino acids. V gave up 2 bases and J gave up 0 bases, with 14 bases separating them. This CDR3 is CASSQHPPVNSGNTIYF. In nucleotides, the CDR3 is TGCGCCAGCAGTCAACACCCGCCGGTCAACTCTGGAAACACCATATATTTT.